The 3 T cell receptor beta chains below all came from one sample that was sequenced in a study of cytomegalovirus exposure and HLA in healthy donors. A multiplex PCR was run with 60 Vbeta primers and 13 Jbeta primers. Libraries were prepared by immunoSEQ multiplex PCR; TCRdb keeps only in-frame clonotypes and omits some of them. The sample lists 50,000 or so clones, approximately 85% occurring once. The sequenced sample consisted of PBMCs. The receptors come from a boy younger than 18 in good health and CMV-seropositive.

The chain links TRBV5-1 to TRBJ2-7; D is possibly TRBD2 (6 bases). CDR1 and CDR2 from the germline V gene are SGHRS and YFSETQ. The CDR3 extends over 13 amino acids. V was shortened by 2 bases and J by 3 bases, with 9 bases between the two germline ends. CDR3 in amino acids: CASSFREHYEQYF. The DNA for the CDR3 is TGCGCCAGCAGCTTTCGGGAGCACTACGAGCAGTACTTC.

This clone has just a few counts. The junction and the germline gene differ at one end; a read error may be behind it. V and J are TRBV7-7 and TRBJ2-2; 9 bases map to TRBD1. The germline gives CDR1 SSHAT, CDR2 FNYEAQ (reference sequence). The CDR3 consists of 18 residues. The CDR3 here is CASSNRGRGQGGTGELFF. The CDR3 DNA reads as TGTGCTAGCAGTAACCGCGGACGGGGACAGGGCGGCACCGGGGAGCTGTTTTTT.

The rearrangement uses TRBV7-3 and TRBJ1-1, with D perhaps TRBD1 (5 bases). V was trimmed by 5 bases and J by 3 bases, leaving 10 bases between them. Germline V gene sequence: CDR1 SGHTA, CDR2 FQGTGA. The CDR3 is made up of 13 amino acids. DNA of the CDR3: TGTGCCAGCAGCAGGGGCGCGGACACTGAAGCTTTCTTT. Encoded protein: CASSRGADTEAFF.